A single sample is the source of the 17 T cell receptor beta chains below, sequenced in a study of cytomegalovirus exposure and HLA in healthy donors. 13 Jbeta primers and 60 Vbeta primers were used for the PCR. Profiling relied on immunoSEQ multiplex PCR, and the TCRdb table lists in-frame clones only, not all of them. Seen here are approximately 160,000 clones, 80% to 90% observed once, and the top ten hold roughly 0.69%. The source material was PBMCs. These receptors all come from a woman between 18 and 29 years old in good health and CMV-seronegative.

This clone was seen once. V gene TRBV15 combines with J gene TRBJ1-2, with D tentatively TRBD1 (5 bases). The germline V gene encodes CDR1 LNHNV and CDR2 YYDKDF (reference sequence). Trimming cost V 0 bases and J 7 bases, with 18 bases left between them. CDR3 length: 16 residues. CDR3 region: CATSRDVGGLEGGYTF. The CDR3 DNA follows: TGTGCCACCAGCAGAGATGTTGGGGGACTCGAGGGTGGCTACACCTTC.

The chain uses TRBV28 and TRBJ1-5, with D tentatively TRBD1 (5 bases). Germline V gene sequence: CDR1 MDHEN, CDR2 SYDVKM. The germline V and J ends were trimmed by 3 bases and 6 bases, with 18 bases remaining between them. The CDR3 totals 16 residues. Here the CDR3 DNA reads TGTGCCAGCAGTTTTTCTTCGGCCAGGGCAGGTCAGCCCCAGCATTTT. Its protein product is CASSFSSARAGQPQHF.

The V call is TRBV5-6, the J call TRBJ2-5, with 7 positions matching TRBD1. This CDR3 has 14 amino acids. Germline loops: CDR1 SGHDT, CDR2 YYEEEE. V lost 4 bases, J lost 5 bases, and 8 bases stayed unmatched. The CDR3 DNA sequence: TGTGCCAGCAGCCCGTGGGACAGACTCGAGACCCAGTACTTC. Translated, it gives CASSPWDRLETQYF.

This chain links TRBV11-2 with TRBJ2-1; D call uncertain. This CDR3 comprises 15 residues. The germline CDR1 and CDR2 sequences are SGHAT and FQNNGV. V was pared by 0 bases and J by 4 bases, with 10 bases between. The CDR3 DNA sequence: TGTGCCAGCAGCTTAGATCTGGCCGTTTACAATGAGCAGTTCTTC. Translated: CASSLDLAVYNEQFF. Using reference TRBV11-2 and TRBJ2-1 for the parts outside the CDR3, the full variable domain is EAGVAQSPRYKIIEKRQSVAFWCNPISGHATLYWYQQILGQGPKLLIQFQNNGVVDDSQLPKDRFSAERLKGVDSTLKIQPAKLEDSAVYLCASSLDLAVYNEQFFGPGTRLTVL.

The chain has TRBV29-1 and TRBJ1-2; a possible D gene is TRBD1 (6 bases). The CDR3 covers 13 residues. Per germline, CDR1 SQVTM and CDR2 ANQGSEA. Trimming took off 7 bases at V and 3 bases at J, with 15 bases between the two ends. The CDR3 DNA is TGCAGCGCCGGGACACCCGGGGACTATGGCTACACCTTC. Protein: CSAGTPGDYGYTF.

J is TRBJ1-6 and V is TRBV28; 12 nucleotides agree with TRBD1. V was clipped by 11 bases and J by 5 bases; unmatched bases: 7. Germline assignment: CDR1 MDHEN and CDR2 SYDVKM. The CDR3 totals 15 residues. CDR3 nucleotides: TGTGCCGGGGGACAGGGGGCGTTTGATAATTCACCCCTCCACTTT. Protein product: CAGGQGAFDNSPLHF.

J is TRBJ2-1 and V is TRBV6-7; the D gene is possibly TRBD2 (6 bases). TRBV6-7 is flagged as an ORF with uncertain function. The CDR3 is 23 residues long. Trimming left V 0 bases short and J 2 bases short, with 32 bases between. CDR3 DNA sequence: TGTGCCAGCAGTTACTCGCAGCTAGGGGACTTCCATGTAACACCCTCGCCCTACAATGAGCAGTTCTTC. This gives the protein CASSYSQLGDFHVTPSPYNEQFF.

The V call is TRBV19, the J call TRBJ2-5, with D possibly TRBD1 on 5 matching bases. Looked up from germline, CDR1 is LNHDA and CDR2 is SQIVND (reference sequence). This CDR3 spans 15 amino acids. Trimming cost V 5 bases and J 2 bases, with 15 bases left between them. The CDR3 DNA follows: TGTGCCAGTAGTCCCAGACAGTCCCCGCAAGAGACCCAGTACTTC. Its translation: CASSPRQSPQETQYF.

The chain carries TRBV4-1 and TRBJ2-7, with 10 nucleotides matching TRBD2. V dropped 1 base and J dropped 4; count of bases not matched to a gene: 7. Germline V CDR1 and CDR2: MGHRA, YSYEKL. The CDR3 spans 16 residues. The CDR3 loop reads CASSQVSSGRSYEQYF. In nucleotides, the CDR3 is TGCGCCAGCAGCCAAGTGTCTAGCGGGAGATCATACGAGCAGTACTTC.

The CDR3 region is CASSIDDTYQETQYF. CDR3 sequence (DNA): TGTGCCAGTAGTATAGATGACACGTACCAAGAGACCCAGTACTTC. The chain has TRBV19 and TRBJ2-5; D unclear. There are 15 residues in the CDR3. Germline V CDR1 and CDR2: LNHDA, SQIVND (reference sequence). V was pared by 0 bases and J by 0 bases, with 8 bases between.

The V call is TRBV28, the J call TRBJ2-5, with TRBD1 identical over 8 bases. V was clipped by 5 bases and J by 4 bases; unmatched bases: 9. Germline loops: CDR1 MDHEN, CDR2 SYDVKM. There are 15 residues in the CDR3. The CDR3 DNA reads TGTGCCAGCAGTCCCGGACAGGGTCCGGGAGAGACCCAGTACTTC. Its translation: CASSPGQGPGETQYF.

V and J are TRBV7-9 and TRBJ1-1, with 7 positions matching TRBD1. CDR1 SEHNR and CDR2 FQNEAQ come from the germline V gene (reference sequence). V dropped 4 bases and J dropped 5; count of bases not matched to a gene: 16. This CDR3 has 17 residues. The CDR3 region is CASSSVAGQVRYTEAFF. The CDR3 bases are TGTGCCAGCAGCTCGGTCGCCGGACAGGTGAGGTATACTGAAGCTTTCTTT.

The chain employs TRBV27 and TRBJ2-1; D is unclear. Germline lookup yields CDR1 MNHEY and CDR2 SMNVEV (reference sequence). The V end was cut by 2 bases, the J end by 0 bases, with 8 bases between. The CDR3 consists of 15 residues. The CDR3 here is CASSLTPSSYNEQFF. CDR3 DNA sequence: TGTGCCAGCAGTTTAACGCCGAGCTCCTACAATGAGCAGTTCTTC.

The chain carries TRBV30 and TRBJ2-1, with D perhaps TRBD1 (7 bases). Trimming stripped 5 bases from V and 2 bases from J, with 10 bases between. There are 13 residues in the CDR3. Germline V gene sequence: CDR1 GTSNPN, CDR2 SVGIG (reference sequence). CDR3 DNA sequence: TGTGCCTGGTCAGGGGGGCCCTACAATGAGCAGTTCTTC. This encodes CAWSGGPYNEQFF. The variable domain in full, with the rest retrieved from reference TRBV30 and TRBJ2-1, is SQTIHQWPATLVQPVGSPLSLECTVEGTSNPNLYWYRQAAGRGLQLLFYSVGIGQISSEVPQNLSASRPQDRQFILSSKKLLLSDSGFYLCAWSGGPYNEQFFGPGTRLTVL.

The genes are TRBV7-9 and TRBJ2-1; 7 bases fit TRBD2. Germline V CDR1 and CDR2: SEHNR, FQNEAQ (reference sequence). Unmatched junction bases numbered 16, after V lost 3 bases and J lost 8 bases. This CDR3 has 17 amino acids. This CDR3 is CASSFLTAGASLHEQFF. CDR3 sequence (DNA): TGTGCCAGCAGCTTTTTGACTGCGGGAGCTTCTTTGCATGAGCAGTTCTTC.

The CDR3: CASSLTGTGVNYGYTF. CDR3 nucleotides: TGTGCCAGCAGCTTGACCGGGACAGGGGTTAACTATGGCTACACCTTC. V is TRBV7-9 and J is TRBJ1-2; 10 positions match TRBD1. Trimming took 3 bases from V and 1 from J; bases not matched to a gene: 5. This CDR3 has 16 residues. Germline V gene lookup returns CDR1 SEHNR and CDR2 FQNEAQ (reference sequence).

This clone has only one observation. V and J are TRBV4-2 and TRBJ2-1, with 7 bases aligning to TRBD1. CDR3 length: 17 residues. Unmatched junction bases numbered 17, after V lost 4 bases and J lost 8 bases. Germline CDR1 is LGHNA and CDR2 is YNFKEQ. The chain's CDR3 is CASSLTPNRGISDEQFF. Here the CDR3 DNA reads TGTGCCAGCAGCCTTACCCCGAACAGGGGCATAAGCGATGAGCAGTTCTTC.